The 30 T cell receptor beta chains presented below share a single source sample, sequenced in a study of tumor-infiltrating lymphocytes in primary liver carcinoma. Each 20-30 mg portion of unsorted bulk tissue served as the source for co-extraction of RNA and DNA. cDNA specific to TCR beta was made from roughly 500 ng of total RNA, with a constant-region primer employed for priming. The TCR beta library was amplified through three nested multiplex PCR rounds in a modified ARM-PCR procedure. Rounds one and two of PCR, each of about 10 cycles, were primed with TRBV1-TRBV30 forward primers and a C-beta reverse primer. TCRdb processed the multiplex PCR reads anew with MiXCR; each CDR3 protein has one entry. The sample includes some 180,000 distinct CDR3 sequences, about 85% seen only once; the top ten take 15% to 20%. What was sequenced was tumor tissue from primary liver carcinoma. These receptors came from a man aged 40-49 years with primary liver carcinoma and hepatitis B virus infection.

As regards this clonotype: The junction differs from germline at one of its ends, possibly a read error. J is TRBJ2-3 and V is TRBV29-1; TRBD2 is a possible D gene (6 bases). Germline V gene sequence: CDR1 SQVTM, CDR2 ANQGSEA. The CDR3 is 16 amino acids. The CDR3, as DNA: TGCAGCTGCGGGACGGGGGACGAGACTAGTACAGAAACGCAGTATTTT. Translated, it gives CSCGTGDETSTETQYF.

The CDR3 DNA reads as TGTGCCAGCAGGCTATGGACTACGACTTTCAGTGAGCAGTTCTTC. As protein: CASRLWTTTFSEQFF. The chain joins TRBV6-1 to TRBJ2-1; a possible D gene is TRBD2 (6 bases). V lost 6 bases and J lost 9, with 21 bases in between. This CDR3 has 15 amino acids. Germline V lookup: CDR1 MNHNS, CDR2 SASEGT.

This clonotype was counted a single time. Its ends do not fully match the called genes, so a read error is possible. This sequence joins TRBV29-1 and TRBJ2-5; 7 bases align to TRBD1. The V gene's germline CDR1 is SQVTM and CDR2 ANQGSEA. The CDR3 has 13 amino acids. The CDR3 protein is CNRIQGTGETQYF. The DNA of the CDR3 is TGTAACCGCATACAGGGGACGGGAGAGACCCAGTACTTC. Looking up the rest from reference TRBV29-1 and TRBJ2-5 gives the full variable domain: SAVISQKPSRDICQRGTSLTIQCQVDSQVTMMFWYRQQPGQSLTLIATANQGSEATYESGFVIDKFPISRPNLTFSTLTVSNMSPEDSSIYLCNRIQGTGETQYFGPGTRLLVL.

The CDR3 loop reads CACTPLPVTSGRQDTQYF. The CDR3 bases are TGCGCCTGCACCCCCCTCCCCGTTACTAGCGGGAGGCAGGATACGCAGTATTTT. The gene calls are TRBV4-3 and TRBJ2-3, with 12 bases that match TRBD2. The CDR3 has 18 amino acids. J was trimmed by 6 bases and V by 11 bases; bases with no gene match: 21. Germline-derived CDR1 and CDR2 are LGHNA and YSLEER.

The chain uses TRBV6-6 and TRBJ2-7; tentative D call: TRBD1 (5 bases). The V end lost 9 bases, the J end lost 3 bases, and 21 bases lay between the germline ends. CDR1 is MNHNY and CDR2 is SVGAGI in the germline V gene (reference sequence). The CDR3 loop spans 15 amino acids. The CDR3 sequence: CASSPRQRPFYEQYF. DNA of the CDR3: TGTGCCAGTAGTCCGCGACAGAGACCGTTCTACGAGCAGTACTTC.

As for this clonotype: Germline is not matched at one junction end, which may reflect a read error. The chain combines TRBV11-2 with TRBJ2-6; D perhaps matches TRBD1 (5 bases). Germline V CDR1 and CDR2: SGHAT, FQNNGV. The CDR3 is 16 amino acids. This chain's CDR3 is CTSSLSSGIGANVLTF. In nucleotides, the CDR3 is TGTACCAGCAGCTTATCGTCAGGCATTGGGGCCAACGTCCTGACCTTC.

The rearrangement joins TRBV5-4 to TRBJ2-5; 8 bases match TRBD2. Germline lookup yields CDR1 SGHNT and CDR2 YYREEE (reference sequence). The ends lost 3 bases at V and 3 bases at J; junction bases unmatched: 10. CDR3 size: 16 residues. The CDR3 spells CASSSYQTSVKETQYF. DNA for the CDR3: TGTGCCAGCAGCTCCTATCAGACTAGCGTCAAAGAGACCCAGTACTTC.

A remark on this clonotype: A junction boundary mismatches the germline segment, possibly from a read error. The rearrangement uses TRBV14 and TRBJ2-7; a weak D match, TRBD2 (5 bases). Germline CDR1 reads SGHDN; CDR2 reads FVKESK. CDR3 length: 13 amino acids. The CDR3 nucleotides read TGTGCCAGCAGCCAAGATCTAGCAGGTGAGCTGTACTTC. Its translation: CASSQDLAGELYF.

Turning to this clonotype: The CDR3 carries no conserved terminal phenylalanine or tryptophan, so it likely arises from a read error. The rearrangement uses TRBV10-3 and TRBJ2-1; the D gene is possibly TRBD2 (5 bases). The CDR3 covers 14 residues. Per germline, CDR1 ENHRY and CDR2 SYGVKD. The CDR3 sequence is CATSEASKDNEQFL. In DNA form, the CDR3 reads TGTGCCACCAGTGAGGCTAGCAAGGACAATGAGCAGTTCCTC.

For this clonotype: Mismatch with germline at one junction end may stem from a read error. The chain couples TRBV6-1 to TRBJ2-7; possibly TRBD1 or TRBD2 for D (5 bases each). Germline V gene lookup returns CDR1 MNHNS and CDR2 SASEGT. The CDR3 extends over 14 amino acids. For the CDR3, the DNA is TGTGCCAGCAGTGAATCATGGGACCGCTACAAGCAGTACTTC. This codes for CASSESWDRYKQYF.

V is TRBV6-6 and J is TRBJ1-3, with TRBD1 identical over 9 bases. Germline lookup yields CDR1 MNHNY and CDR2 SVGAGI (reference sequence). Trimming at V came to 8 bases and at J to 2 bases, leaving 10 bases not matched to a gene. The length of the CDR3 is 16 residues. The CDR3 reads CASCRITGGTGNTIYF. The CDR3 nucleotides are TGTGCCAGCTGCAGAATAACAGGGGGCACTGGAAACACCATATATTTT.

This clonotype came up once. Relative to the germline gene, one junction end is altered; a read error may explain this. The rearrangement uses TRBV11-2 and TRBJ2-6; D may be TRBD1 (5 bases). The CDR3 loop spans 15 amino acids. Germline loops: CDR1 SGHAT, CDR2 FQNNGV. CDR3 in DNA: TGTGTCAGCAGCTTAGACCGGGCTGGGGCCAACGCCCTGACTTTC. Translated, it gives CVSSLDRAGANALTF.

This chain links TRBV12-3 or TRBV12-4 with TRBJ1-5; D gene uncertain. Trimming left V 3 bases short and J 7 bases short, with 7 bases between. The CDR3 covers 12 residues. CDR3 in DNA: TGTGCCAGCAGTTTCTCCTACCAGCCCCAGCATTTT. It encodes CASSFSYQPQHF.

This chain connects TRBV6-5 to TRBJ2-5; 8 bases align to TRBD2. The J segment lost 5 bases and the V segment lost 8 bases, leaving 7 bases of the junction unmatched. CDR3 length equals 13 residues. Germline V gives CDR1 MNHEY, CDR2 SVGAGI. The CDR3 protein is CASGSGGRETQYF. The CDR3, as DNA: TGTGCCAGCGGGAGCGGGGGTCGGGAGACCCAGTACTTC.

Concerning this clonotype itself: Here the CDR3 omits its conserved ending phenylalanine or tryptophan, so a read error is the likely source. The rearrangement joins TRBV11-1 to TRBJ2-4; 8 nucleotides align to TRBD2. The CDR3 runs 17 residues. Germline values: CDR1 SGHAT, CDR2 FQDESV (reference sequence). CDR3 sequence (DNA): TGTGCCAGCAGCTTTCCCGGGACTAGTGGGGCCAAAAATATTCAGTACATC. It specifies CASSFPGTSGAKNIQYI.

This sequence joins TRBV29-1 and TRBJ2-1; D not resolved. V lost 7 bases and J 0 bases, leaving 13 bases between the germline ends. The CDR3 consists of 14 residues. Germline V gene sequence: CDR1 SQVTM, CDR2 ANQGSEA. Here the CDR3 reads CSDRQRSSYNEQFF. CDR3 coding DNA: TGCAGCGATCGTCAGAGGAGCTCCTACAATGAGCAGTTCTTC.

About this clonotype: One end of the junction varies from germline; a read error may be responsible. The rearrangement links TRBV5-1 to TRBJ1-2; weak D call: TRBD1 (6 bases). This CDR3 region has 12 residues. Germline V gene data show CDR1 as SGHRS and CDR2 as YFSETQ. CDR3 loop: CAISQGQYSYTF. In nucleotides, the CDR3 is TGCGCCATCAGCCAGGGACAATATAGCTACACCTTC.

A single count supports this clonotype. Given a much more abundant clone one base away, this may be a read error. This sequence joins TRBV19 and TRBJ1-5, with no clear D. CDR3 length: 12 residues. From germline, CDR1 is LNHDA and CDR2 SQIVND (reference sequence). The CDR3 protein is CTSSLPNQPQHF. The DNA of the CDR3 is TGTACCAGTAGTCTGCCGAATCAGCCCCAGCATTTT.

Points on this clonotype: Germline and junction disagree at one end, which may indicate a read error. CDR3 in amino acids: CASSHRDGGRNELLF. The CDR3 bases are TGTGCCAGCAGTCACCGGGACGGGGGTAGGAATGAGCTGTTATTC. This chain connects TRBV28 to TRBJ2-1; the D gene is possibly TRBD2 (6 bases). Germline V gene data show CDR1 as MDHEN and CDR2 as SYDVKM. This CDR3 spans 15 amino acids.

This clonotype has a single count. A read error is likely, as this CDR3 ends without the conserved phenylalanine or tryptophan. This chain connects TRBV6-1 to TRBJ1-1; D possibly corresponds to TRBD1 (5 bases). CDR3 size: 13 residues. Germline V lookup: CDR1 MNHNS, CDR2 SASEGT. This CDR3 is CVSSRVWDTEAFY. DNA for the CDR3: TGTGTCAGCAGCAGGGTCTGGGACACTGAAGCTTTCTAT.

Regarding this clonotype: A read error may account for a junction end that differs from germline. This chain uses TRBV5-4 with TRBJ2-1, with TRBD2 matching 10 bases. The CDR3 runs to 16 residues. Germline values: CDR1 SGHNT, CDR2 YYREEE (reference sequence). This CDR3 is CARAMASGRGYNEQFF. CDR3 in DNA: TGTGCCAGAGCCATGGCGAGCGGGAGGGGTTACAATGAGCAGTTTTTC.

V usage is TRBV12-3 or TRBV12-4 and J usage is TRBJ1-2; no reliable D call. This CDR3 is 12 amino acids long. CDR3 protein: CVNSLEDRGYTF. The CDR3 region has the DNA TGTGTCAACAGTTTAGAGGATCGCGGCTACACCTTC.

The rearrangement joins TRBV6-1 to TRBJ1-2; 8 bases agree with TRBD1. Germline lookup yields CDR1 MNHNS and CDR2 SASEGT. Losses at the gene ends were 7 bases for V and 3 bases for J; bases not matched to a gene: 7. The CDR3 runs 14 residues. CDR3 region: CASTTTTGDYGYTF. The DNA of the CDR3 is TGTGCCAGCACTACAACGACAGGGGACTATGGCTACACCTTC.

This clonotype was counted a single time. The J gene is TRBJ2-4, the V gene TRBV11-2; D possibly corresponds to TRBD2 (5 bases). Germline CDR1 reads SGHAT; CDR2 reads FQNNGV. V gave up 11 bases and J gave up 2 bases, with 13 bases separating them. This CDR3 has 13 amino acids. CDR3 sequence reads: CACSLESKNIQYF. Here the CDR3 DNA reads TGTGCCTGTTCACTAGAGTCCAAAAACATTCAGTACTTC.

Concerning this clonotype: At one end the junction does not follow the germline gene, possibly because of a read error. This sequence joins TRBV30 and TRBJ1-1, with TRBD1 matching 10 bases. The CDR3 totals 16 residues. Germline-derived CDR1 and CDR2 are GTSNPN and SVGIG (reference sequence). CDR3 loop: CAWSVWTGGHVTEAFF. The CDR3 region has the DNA TGTGCGTGGAGTGTTTGGACAGGGGGTCATGTCACTGAAGCTTTCTTT.

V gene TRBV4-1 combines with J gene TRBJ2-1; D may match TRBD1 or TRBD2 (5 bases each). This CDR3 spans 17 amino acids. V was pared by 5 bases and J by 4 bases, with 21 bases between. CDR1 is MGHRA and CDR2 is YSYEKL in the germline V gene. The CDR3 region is CASSEEQEVPPYNEQFF. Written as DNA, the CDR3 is TGCGCCAGCAGCGAGGAACAGGAGGTCCCTCCATACAATGAGCAGTTCTTC.

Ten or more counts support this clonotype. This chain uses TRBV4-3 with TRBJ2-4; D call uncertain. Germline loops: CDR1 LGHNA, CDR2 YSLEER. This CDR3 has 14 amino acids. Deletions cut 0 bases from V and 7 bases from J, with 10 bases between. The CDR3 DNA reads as TGCGCCAGCAGCCAAGATGGCCTGGCGAACATTCAGTACTTC. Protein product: CASSQDGLANIQYF.

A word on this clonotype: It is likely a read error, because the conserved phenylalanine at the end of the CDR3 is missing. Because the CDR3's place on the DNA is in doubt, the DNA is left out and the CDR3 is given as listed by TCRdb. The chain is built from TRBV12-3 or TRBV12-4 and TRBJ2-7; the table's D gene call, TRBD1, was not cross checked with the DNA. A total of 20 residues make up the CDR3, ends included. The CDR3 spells CASSFGQGASPGTSTYEEYL.

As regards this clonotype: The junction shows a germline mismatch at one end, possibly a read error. For the CDR3, the DNA is TGTGACAGCTGTAGTGGGAGGGAAGGAGATCTATCCTACGAGCAGTACTTC. Its translation: CDSCSGREGDLSYEQYF. V usage is TRBV6-2 or TRBV6-3 and J usage is TRBJ2-7; the match to TRBD2 covers 7 bases. The CDR3 spans 17 residues. CDR1 is MNHEY and CDR2 is SVGEGT in the germline V gene.

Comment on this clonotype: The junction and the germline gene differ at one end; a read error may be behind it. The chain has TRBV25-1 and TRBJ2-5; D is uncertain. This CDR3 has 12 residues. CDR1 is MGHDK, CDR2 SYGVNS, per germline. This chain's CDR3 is CASILNSETQYF. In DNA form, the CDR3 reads TGTGCCAGCATTCTAAACTCAGAGACTCAGTACTTC.